This T cell receptor beta chain was sequenced during a study of blood T cell repertoires in COVID-19. Study-wide context: From the United States, Italy and Spain came samples of acute and convalescent COVID-19. The cDNA or gDNA used as material had been derived from T cells, B-cell-depleted T cells, or PBMCs.

The authors' processing: Amplified reference gene primers provided the basis for estimating nucleated cell counts. Clones were read by immunoSEQ multiplex PCR, and TCRdb kept only the in-frame ones, dropping some. V and J calls and clone size are as listed in that table; D and trimming were resolved from the DNA. The repertoire holds about 190,000 clones, with approximately 78% as singletons. Only one count was recorded for this clone. The receptor's source is a woman aged 80 or over with active or convalescent COVID-19. The sample comprised peripheral blood.

The CDR3 reads CAWSTGGTSLPDTQYF. As DNA, the CDR3 is TGTGCCTGGAGTACAGGGGGGACTAGCCTGCCAGATACGCAGTATTTT. The chain carries TRBV30 and TRBJ2-3, with D perhaps TRBD2 (9 bases). V lost 2 bases, J lost 4 bases, and 19 bases lay in between. The CDR3 consists of 16 residues. Germline-derived CDR1 and CDR2 are GTSNPN and SVGIG (reference sequence).